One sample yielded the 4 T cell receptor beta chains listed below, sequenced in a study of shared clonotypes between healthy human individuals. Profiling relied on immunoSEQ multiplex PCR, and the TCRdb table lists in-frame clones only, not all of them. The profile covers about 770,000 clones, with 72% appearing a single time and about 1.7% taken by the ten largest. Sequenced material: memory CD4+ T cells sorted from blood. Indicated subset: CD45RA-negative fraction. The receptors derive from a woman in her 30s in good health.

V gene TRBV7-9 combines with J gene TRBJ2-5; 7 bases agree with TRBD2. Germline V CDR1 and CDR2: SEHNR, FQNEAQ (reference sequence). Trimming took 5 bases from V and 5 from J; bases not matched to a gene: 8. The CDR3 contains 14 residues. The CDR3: CASSLPWGGETQYF. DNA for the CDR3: TGTGCCAGCAGCCTCCCGTGGGGAGGGGAGACCCAGTACTTC.

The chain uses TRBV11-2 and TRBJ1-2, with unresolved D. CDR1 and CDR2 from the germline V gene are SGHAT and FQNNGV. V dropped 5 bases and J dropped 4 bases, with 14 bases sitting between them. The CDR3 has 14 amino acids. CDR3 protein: CASSPGRTSYGYTF. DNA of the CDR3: TGTGCCAGCAGCCCGGGCCGTACTAGCTATGGCTACACCTTC.

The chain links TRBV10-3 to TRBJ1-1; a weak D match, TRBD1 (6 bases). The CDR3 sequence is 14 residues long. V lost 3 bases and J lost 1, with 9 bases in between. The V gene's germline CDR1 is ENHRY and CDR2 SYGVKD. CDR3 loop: CAISDRTANTEAFF. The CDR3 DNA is TGTGCCATCAGTGACCGGACAGCGAACACTGAAGCTTTCTTT.

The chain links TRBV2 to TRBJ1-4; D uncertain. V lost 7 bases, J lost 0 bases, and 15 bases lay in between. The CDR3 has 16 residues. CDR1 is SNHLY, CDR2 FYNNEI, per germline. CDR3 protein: CASMAVGVATNEKLFF. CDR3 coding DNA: TGTGCCAGCATGGCGGTCGGAGTTGCAACTAATGAAAAACTGTTTTTT. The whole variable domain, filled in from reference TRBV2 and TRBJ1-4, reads EPEVTQTPSHQVTQMGQEVILRCVPISNHLYFYWYRQILGQKVEFLVSFYNNEISEKSEIFDDQFSVERPDGSNFTLKIRSTKLEDSAMYFCASMAVGVATNEKLFFGSGTQLSVL.